The T cell receptor beta chain described here comes from a study of post-analysis software for immune sequencing data (dated by TCRdb to 2014 to 2015). Broadly, across the study: The recorded disease courses included relapsing-remitting, secondary progressive and progressive-relapsing multiple sclerosis, and some patients had no subtype annotation. The patient repertoires were compared against about a dozen previously published healthy control repertoires obtained from donors aged about 6 to 28 years. A subset of samples was prepared in parallel using single-end sample barcoding, then pooled and co-amplified after Illumina adapter ligation.

Here is what the overall study found, with its caveats: Normalized Chao1 diversity was significantly lower in multiple sclerosis patients than controls, suggesting substantial peripheral T-cell clonal expansion. About five TRBV segments, including TRBV5-6, TRBV5-1 and TRBV20-1, were significantly more frequent in patients than controls. The multiple sclerosis patient group was slightly younger than the control group. When samples were clustered directly using the F measure, samples prepared in the same batch co-clustered strongly, which prompted a batch-effect correction.

Inclusive of the bounding cysteine and phenylalanine, the CDR3 is 15 residues long. The read is trimmed to its CDR3 DNA, 45 bases read in frame from base 1. Between the V and J ends, shortened by 4 bases and 1 base respectively, the junction contains 8 bases. Libraries were made using PCR. The sample was run on an Illumina HiSeq 2500. To reduce PCR and sequencing biases, unique molecular identifiers were built into the TCR beta cDNA libraries. Roughly 0.5 million cDNA molecules were obtained per 1 to 10 million input T cells, so each molecule approximated one T cell. The patient libraries were prepared and sequenced with the same protocol used for the earlier healthy control dataset. Samples belonging to the same batch were prepared together, multiplexed and sequenced on a shared HiSeq lane. The authors' pipeline ran thus. Raw barcoded reads were processed with MIGEC, discarding single-read molecular identifier groups before consensus assembly and CDR3 extraction. Clonotype tables were post-analysed with VDJtools, normalizing diversity by down-sampling all datasets to the smallest sample size. To correct batch-related cross-sample contamination, repertoire overlap clustering matched CDR3 amino acid sequences but not nucleotide sequences. TCRdb cleaned the public reads at Q25 with fastp, built clones with MiXCR and kept in-frame beta chains. Rows are unified per CDR3 protein, each entry keeping the most common DNA and genes. These V and J calls originate from TCRdb's pipeline instead of the authors' own analysis. This sample lists hundreds of thousands of distinct CDR3 sequences; 55% to 60% were detected once. Over 9% of the sample comes from the top ten.

The sample holds a few counts of this clonotype. Its antigen remains unidentified. No base-level quality is on record; no much larger clone is a single base apart. To demonstrate the VDJtools post-analysis software, the study profiled TCR beta repertoires from the peripheral blood of under 15 young patients with multiple sclerosis. The multiple sclerosis patients were children and adolescents between roughly 6 and 16 years of age. Sequencing was carried out using blood. The rearrangement combines TRBV12-3 or TRBV12-4 with TRBJ2-6; perhaps TRBD2 is the D gene, with 5 bases matching. This receptor was identified in a girl aged 2-9 years with multiple sclerosis. In nucleotides, the sequence is TGTGCCAGCAGTTCCCGGGGTTCTGGGGCCAACGTCCTGACTTTC. This translates into CASSSRGSGANVLTF.